This T cell receptor (beta chain) was captured by sequencing in a study of technical replicates of blood from several donors. Sequencing was performed with immunoSEQ multiplex PCR; in TCRdb, only in-frame clones are kept and a portion is missing. The table records about 50,000 clones, about 96% of them present only once. Germline assignment: CDR1 SNHLY and CDR2 FYNNEI. V lost 4 bases, J lost 0 bases, and 9 bases stayed unmatched. The CDR3 has 17 residues. This clone was detected once. The TCR originated in a human donor in good health. The chain recombines TRBV2 with TRBJ1-2, with 9 bases that match TRBD1. Sequencing was performed on T cells isolated from PBMCs. The CDR3 sequence: CASSGLQGAGTNYGYTF. CDR3 coding DNA: TGTGCCAGCAGTGGCCTACAGGGGGCTGGGACTAACTATGGCTACACCTTC.